The 27 T cell receptor beta chains reported below all come from one sample, sequenced in a study of T cell changes during pregnancy in multiple sclerosis. Profiling relied on immunoSEQ multiplex PCR, and the TCRdb table lists in-frame clones only, not all of them. The sample has approximately 80,000 clones; about 94% are singletons. Here the sequenced sample was peripheral blood, taken in the second trimester of pregnancy. The receptors were gathered from a female donor in good health, enrolled as a control in a pregnancy study.

The rearrangement uses TRBV9 and TRBJ2-7; 8 bases map to TRBD2. The CDR3 has 13 amino acids. After removal of 4 bases from V and 2 bases from J, the junction contained 2 bases not matched to a gene. CDR1 is SGDLS, CDR2 YYNGEE, per germline. The CDR3 reads CASSTGGAYEQYF. The CDR3 coding sequence is TGTGCCAGCAGCACCGGGGGGGCCTACGAGCAGTACTTC.

The chain couples TRBV27 to TRBJ2-5; D unclear. There are 14 residues in the CDR3. CDR1 and CDR2 (germline): MNHEY, SMNVEV (reference sequence). Trimming took 6 bases from V and 1 from J, leaving 12 bases between them. The CDR3 protein is CASSKRSGQETQYF. In DNA, the CDR3 is TGTGCCAGCAGCAAAAGGTCGGGCCAAGAGACCCAGTACTTC.

The V call is TRBV5-4, the J call TRBJ2-1; TRBD1 agrees at 9 bases. The CDR3 runs to 13 residues. V lost 10 bases, J lost 5 bases, and 7 bases stayed unmatched. CDR1 is SGHNT and CDR2 is YYREEE in the germline V gene (reference sequence). The CDR3 DNA is TGTGCCGGGGGGGGACAGGGCGACAATGAGCAGTTCTTC. This gives the protein CAGGGQGDNEQFF.

The genes are TRBV28 and TRBJ2-1; tentative D call: TRBD2 (5 bases). Per the germline V gene, CDR1 is MDHEN and CDR2 is SYDVKM. V lost 7 bases, J lost 12 bases, and 13 bases lay in between. This CDR3 region has 11 residues. The CDR3 is CASTIGGGQFF. The CDR3 DNA reads as TGTGCCAGCACCATAGGCGGAGGGCAGTTCTTC.

This chain links TRBV15 with TRBJ1-1; maybe TRBD1 (6 bases). V shed 2 bases and J shed 8 bases, with 9 bases lying between them. The CDR3 is 12 residues long. Germline V gives CDR1 LNHNV, CDR2 YYDKDF (reference sequence). The CDR3 spells CATSRYGTEAFF. As DNA, the CDR3 is TGTGCCACCAGCAGATACGGGACAGAAGCTTTCTTT.

J is TRBJ1-2 and V is TRBV28, with D unclear. The CDR3 has 13 residues. Germline CDR1 reads MDHEN; CDR2 reads SYDVKM. The ends were cut back, 3 bases at V and 3 bases at J, with 8 bases in the middle. The CDR3 sequence: CASSLRADYGYTF. The CDR3 coding sequence is TGTGCCAGCAGTTTGAGGGCAGACTATGGCTACACCTTC.

The V and J genes are TRBV5-1 and TRBJ2-1; TRBD1 might be the D (6 bases). V was clipped by 4 bases and J by 6 bases, with 17 bases between them. Germline CDR1 reads SGHRS; CDR2 reads YFSETQ. The CDR3 has 15 residues. The CDR3 reads CASSLGQYGVNEQFF. The CDR3 coding sequence is TGCGCCAGCAGCCTAGGACAGTACGGGGTCAATGAGCAGTTCTTC.

V gene TRBV5-1 combines with J gene TRBJ2-3, with D possibly matching TRBD2 (7 bases). V lost 7 bases and J 4 bases, leaving 19 bases between the germline ends. Germline V CDR1 and CDR2: SGHRS, YFSETQ. CDR3 size: 15 residues. The CDR3 sequence: CASSRGASEADTQYF. CDR3 sequence (DNA): TGCGCCAGCTCCCGGGGGGCTAGCGAGGCAGATACGCAGTATTTT. The entire variable domain, with the rest obtained from reference TRBV5-1 and TRBJ2-3, is as follows: KAGVTQTPRYLIKTRGQQVTLSCSPISGHRSVSWYQQTPGQGLQFLFEYFSETQRNKGNFPGRFSGRQFSNSRSEMNVSTLELGDSALYLCASSRGASEADTQYFGPGTRLTVL.

The J gene is TRBJ2-5, the V gene TRBV29-1, with a weak D call TRBD1 (5 bases). V shed 3 bases and J shed 5 bases, with 13 bases lying between them. Germline-derived CDR1 and CDR2 are SQVTM and ANQGSEA. The CDR3 has 13 residues. CDR3 sequence reads: CSVEFRVGETQYF. CDR3 bases: TGCAGCGTTGAGTTCAGGGTTGGCGAGACCCAGTACTTC.

The chain has TRBV27 and TRBJ2-5; a possible D gene is TRBD1 (6 bases). V lost 5 bases and J 5 bases, leaving 27 bases between the germline ends. Germline V gene data show CDR1 as MNHEY and CDR2 as SMNVEV (reference sequence). The CDR3 totals 18 residues. The CDR3 DNA is TGTGCCAGCAGTCCTAGTTTGTTCACCGGGCCAAGGGGGGAGACCCAGTACTTC. Translated, it gives CASSPSLFTGPRGETQYF.

This sequence joins TRBV5-1 and TRBJ2-1, with D perhaps matching TRBD2 (6 bases). V gave up 3 bases and J gave up 3 bases, with 10 bases separating them. There are 14 residues in the CDR3. Germline V lookup: CDR1 SGHRS, CDR2 YFSETQ. CDR3 in amino acids: CASSSGDFYNEQFF. The CDR3 DNA is TGCGCCAGCAGCTCGGGGGACTTCTACAATGAGCAGTTCTTC.

This clone was recorded only once. The genes are TRBV5-5 and TRBJ1-2; 8 positions match TRBD1. There are 15 residues in the CDR3. Germline CDR1 and CDR2: SGHKS and YYEKEE (reference sequence). V was pared by 0 bases and J by 5 bases, with 6 bases of the junction left unmatched. The CDR3 sequence is CASSLDPGGGYGYTF. The CDR3 DNA follows: TGTGCCAGCAGCTTGGATCCAGGGGGCGGATATGGCTACACCTTC.

This chain connects TRBV2 to TRBJ2-2; perhaps TRBD1 as D (6 bases). This CDR3 spans 17 amino acids. Trimming shortened V by 2 bases and J by 0 bases, and 13 bases separated the two germline ends. Looked up from germline, CDR1 is SNHLY and CDR2 is FYNNEI. The CDR3 loop reads CASSENRVPPNTGELFF. CDR3 DNA: TGTGCCAGCAGTGAAAACAGGGTTCCCCCGAACACCGGGGAGCTGTTTTTT. The entire variable domain, with the rest obtained from reference TRBV2 and TRBJ2-2, is as follows: EPEVTQTPSHQVTQMGQEVILRCVPISNHLYFYWYRQILGQKVEFLVSFYNNEISEKSEIFDDQFSVERPDGSNFTLKIRSTKLEDSAMYFCASSENRVPPNTGELFFGEGSRLTVL.

This chain links TRBV7-9 with TRBJ2-5; 12 bases match TRBD1. The CDR3 contains 15 residues. Germline values: CDR1 SEHNR, CDR2 FQNEAQ (reference sequence). The junction had 5 bases not matched to a gene; V was cut back by 4 bases and J by 5 bases. CDR3 DNA sequence: TGTGCCAGCAGCTCCGGGACAGGGGGCGCGGAGACCCAGTACTTC. This sequence encodes CASSSGTGGAETQYF.

The chain uses TRBV6-5 and TRBJ2-1; unclear D gene. Deletions cut 0 bases from V and 0 bases from J, with 6 bases between. The CDR3 loop spans 15 amino acids. Germline V gives CDR1 MNHEY, CDR2 SVGAGI. The CDR3 nucleotides are TGTGCCAGCAGTTACTCGATGAGCTCCTACAATGAGCAGTTCTTC. This codes for CASSYSMSSYNEQFF.

The V call is TRBV7-9, the J call TRBJ1-4, with 8 bases fitting TRBD1. Per germline, CDR1 SEHNR and CDR2 FQNEAQ (reference sequence). This CDR3 comprises 13 residues. With 6 bases clipped from V and 8 bases from J, the junction kept 5 bases outside the gene matches. For the CDR3, the DNA is TGTGCCAGCAGGGACAGGGCTGGCGAAAAACTGTTTTTT. It specifies CASRDRAGEKLFF. Full variable domain (outside the CDR3, taken from reference TRBV7-9 and TRBJ1-4): DTGVSQNPRHKITKRGQNVTFRCDPISEHNRLYWYRQTLGQGPEFLTYFQNEAQLEKSRLLSDRFSAERPKGSFSTLEIQRTEQGDSAMYLCASRDRAGEKLFFGSGTQLSVL.

This sequence joins TRBV14 and TRBJ2-5; 11 positions agree with TRBD2. Germline V lookup: CDR1 SGHDN, CDR2 FVKESK. The ends lost 0 bases at V and 5 bases at J; junction bases unmatched: 5. The CDR3 contains 16 residues. This CDR3 is CASSQDLAGGWETQYF. The CDR3 DNA is TGTGCCAGCAGCCAAGACCTAGCGGGAGGTTGGGAGACCCAGTACTTC.

V usage is TRBV28 and J usage is TRBJ1-5; D is perhaps TRBD1 (5 bases). From germline, CDR1 is MDHEN and CDR2 SYDVKM. Trimming stripped 5 bases from V and 2 bases from J, with 13 bases between. The CDR3 loop spans 15 amino acids. The CDR3: CASSPLRGGNQPQHF. The DNA for the CDR3 is TGTGCCAGCAGTCCCCTTCGGGGGGGCAATCAGCCCCAGCATTTT.

The chain employs TRBV6-1 and TRBJ2-7, with 10 bases matching TRBD2. The junction had 14 bases not matched to a gene; V was cut back by 8 bases and J by 7 bases. This CDR3 spans 15 amino acids. Per germline, CDR1 MNHNS and CDR2 SASEGT. Here the CDR3 DNA reads TGTGCCAGCGGTCCGAGCGGGAGGGCCTCTGGGGAGCAGTACTTC. It encodes CASGPSGRASGEQYF.

This clone has just one count. J is TRBJ2-1 and V is TRBV4-1; no firm D call. V was shortened by 1 base and J by 9 bases, with 4 bases between the two germline ends. Germline lookup yields CDR1 MGHRA and CDR2 YSYEKL. CDR3 length: 11 amino acids. Here the CDR3 reads CASSQGGEQFF. CDR3 coding DNA: TGCGCCAGCAGCCAAGGAGGTGAGCAGTTCTTC.

V is TRBV19 and J is TRBJ2-1; perhaps TRBD2 as D (5 bases). The germline CDR1 and CDR2 sequences are LNHDA and SQIVND (reference sequence). This CDR3 region has 14 residues. Trimming stripped 3 bases from V and 8 bases from J, with 14 bases between. CDR3 loop: CASSMRGILDEQFF. CDR3 bases: TGTGCCAGTAGTATGAGAGGGATCTTGGATGAGCAGTTCTTC.

The V and J genes are TRBV6-5 and TRBJ1-3, with 8 nucleotides matching TRBD1. The CDR3 extends over 13 amino acids. Germline loops: CDR1 MNHEY, CDR2 SVGAGI. Trimming removed 7 bases from V and 8 bases from J; junction bases left unmatched: 7. This CDR3 reads CASTLTGAYTIYF. The CDR3 DNA sequence: TGTGCCAGCACCTTGACAGGGGCATACACCATATATTTT.

V usage is TRBV9 and J usage is TRBJ2-5; tentative D call: TRBD1 (6 bases). Germline V gene data show CDR1 as SGDLS and CDR2 as YYNGEE. V lost 2 bases and J 5 bases, leaving 19 bases between the germline ends. The CDR3 runs to 16 residues. The CDR3 sequence is CASSVGGAFQGETQYF. Written as DNA, the CDR3 is TGTGCCAGCAGCGTTGGTGGGGCGTTCCAGGGGGAGACCCAGTACTTC.

V is TRBV29-1 and J is TRBJ1-2, with a tentative D call TRBD1 (6 bases). Trimming removed 7 bases at V and 3 bases at J, with 9 bases between. This CDR3 has 11 amino acids. Germline CDR1 reads SQVTM; CDR2 reads ANQGSEA. CDR3 in amino acids: CSAGQDYGYTF. CDR3 coding DNA: TGCAGCGCGGGACAAGACTATGGCTACACCTTC.

This chain links TRBV6-6 with TRBJ1-5, with TRBD1 matching over 10 bases. The length of the CDR3 is 12 residues. Germline loops: CDR1 MNHNY, CDR2 SVGAGI (reference sequence). J lost 5 bases, V lost 8 bases, and 0 bases had no gene match. The CDR3 coding sequence is TGTGCCAGCGGACAGGGGGATCAGCCCCAGCATTTT. As protein: CASGQGDQPQHF.

This sequence joins TRBV27 and TRBJ2-7, with D possibly TRBD2 on 5 matching bases. Per the germline V gene, CDR1 is MNHEY and CDR2 is SMNVEV (reference sequence). This CDR3 has 17 residues. The germline V and J ends were trimmed by 3 bases and 3 bases, with 21 bases remaining between them. CDR3 DNA sequence: TGTGCCAGCAGTTTTCTCACACCCCTTGGGGAGTACTACGAGCAGTACTTC. Protein: CASSFLTPLGEYYEQYF.

CDR3 amino acids: CAWRAEGSGANVLTF. In DNA form, the CDR3 reads TGTGCCTGGAGAGCGGAAGGGTCAGGGGCCAACGTCCTGACTTTC. The chain couples TRBV30 to TRBJ2-6, with D possibly TRBD2 on 5 matching bases. V was cut by 3 bases and J by 4 bases, with 13 bases left in between. Germline assignment: CDR1 GTSNPN and CDR2 SVGIG (reference sequence). The CDR3 totals 15 residues.